This TCR beta chain was documented in a study of immune characteristics of hereditary and idiopathic chronic pancreatitis. Regarding the complete study: The study examined local immune cells and TCRbeta repertoires in the pancreas in hereditary and idiopathic chronic pancreatitis, using control pancreases from organ donors for comparison. TCRbeta sequencing covered roughly 5 control pancreases, seven or eight hereditary chronic pancreatitis pancreases and about six idiopathic chronic pancreatitis pancreases. The gDNA-based approach was selected because minimal in vitro experimental manipulation of pancreas-infiltrating T cells was involved.

From the cysteine through the phenylalanine, the CDR3 covers 16 amino acids. The only DNA kept is the CDR3, 48 bases in frame from the first base. CDR1 and CDR2 are read off the germline V gene as MGHRA and YSYEKL. Trimming accounts for 0 bases at V and 4 bases at J, while the number of junction bases matched to no gene is 1. Pancreas tissue with chronic pancreatitis was obtained from patients having total pancreatectomy with islet autotransplantation (TPIAT). None of the chronic pancreatitis patients included in the study had a known history of diabetes. For TCRbeta sequencing, genomic DNA was pulled straight from bulk pancreas tissue, skipping any T cell sorting. At two US centers, pancreas tissues from patients and organ donors were collected on a consecutive basis. Libraries were prepared through the immunoSEQ multiplex PCR assay. From pancreatic genomic DNA, the TCRbeta CDR3 region and adjacent sequences were amplified and sequenced. The study's own analysis went as follows. Repertoire diversity was assessed as a mean normalized Shannon-Wiener index, and productive clonality and productive rearrangement counts were also measured. Control and chronic pancreatitis repertoire metrics were compared with the nonparametric Mann-Whitney U test. CDR3beta sequences with identical amino acid composition and length across subjects were defined as shared clonotypes. TCRdb limited this immuneACCESS table to in-frame rearrangements with V and J called. A share of clones is missing; checked studies link under half to unresolved V genes, and the rest is unexplained. Clone size and the V and J calls come from that table; the DNA yielded D and trimming. This sample holds 1,500 to 2,000 clones; about 80% were observed only once. The ten largest clones capture roughly 8.2% of the sample.

The investigation overall reported the following: Chronic pancreatitis caused by alcohol use was excluded from the study. Patient tissue was available only at the time of TPIAT, so disease duration differences may have influenced immune findings. Hereditary and idiopathic chronic pancreatitis differed in Vbeta-Jbeta gene family usage, including TRBV10, TRBV19, TRBV23 and TRBV5. Among 10 to 15 chronic pancreatitis patients, the number of productive TCR rearrangements showed a positive correlation with disease severity scores. Compared with controls, both chronic pancreatitis groups had significantly higher TCRbeta repertoire diversity and lower clonality.

A remark on this clone: The clone's antigen remains unknown. No much larger clone exists at a distance of one base, and base qualities are not known.

The TCR comes from a human donor with chronic pancreatitis. Rearrangement joined TRBV4-1 to TRBJ2-5, with TRBD2 matching 14 junction bases. Sequenced input: pancreas tissue with hereditary chronic pancreatitis. The CDR3 in this case is CASSQDGTSGGETQYF. In nucleotides, the sequence is TGCGCCAGCAGCCAAGACGGGACTAGCGGGGGAGAGACCCAGTACTTC.